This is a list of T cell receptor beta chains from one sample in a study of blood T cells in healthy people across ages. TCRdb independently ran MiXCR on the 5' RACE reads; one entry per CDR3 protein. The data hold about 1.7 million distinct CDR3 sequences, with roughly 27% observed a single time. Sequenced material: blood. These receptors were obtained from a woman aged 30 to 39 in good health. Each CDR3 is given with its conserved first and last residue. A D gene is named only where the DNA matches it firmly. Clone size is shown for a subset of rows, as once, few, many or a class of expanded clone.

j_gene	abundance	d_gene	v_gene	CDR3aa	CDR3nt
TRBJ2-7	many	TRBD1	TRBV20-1	CSAIALDRGYEQYF	TGCAGTGCTATTGCCCTGGACAGGGGTTACGAGCAGTACTTC
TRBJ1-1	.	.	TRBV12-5	CASGFEGAPPEAFF	TGTGCTAGTGGTTTCGAAGGGGCGCCTCCTGAAGCTTTCTTT
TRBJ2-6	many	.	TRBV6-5	CASSYSIRASGANVLTF	TGTGCCAGCAGTTACTCGATCAGGGCATCTGGGGCCAACGTCCTGACTTTC
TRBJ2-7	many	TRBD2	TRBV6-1	CASSTLLLQRENSYEQYF	TGTGCCAGCAGTACGCTTCTGCTCCAGCGGGAGAATTCCTACGAGCAGTACTTC
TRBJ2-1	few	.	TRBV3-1	CASSQDTHEQFF	TGTGCCAGCAGCCAAGATACACATGAGCAGTTCTTC
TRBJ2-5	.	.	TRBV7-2	CASSLWAGRETQYF	TGTGCCAGCAGCTTATGGGCAGGGCGAGAGACCCAGTACTTC
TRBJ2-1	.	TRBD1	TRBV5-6	CASNPYSDRATYNEQFF	TGTGCCAGCAACCCCTATTCGGACAGGGCCACCTACAATGAGCAGTTCTTC
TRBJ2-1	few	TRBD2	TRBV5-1	CASSPRTSGDLREQFF	TGCGCCAGCAGCCCCAGGACTAGCGGGGACCTTCGGGAGCAGTTCTTC
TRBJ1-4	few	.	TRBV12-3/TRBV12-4	CASNHGLLEKLFF	TGTGCCAGCAATCACGGTCTGCTAGAAAAACTGTTTTTT
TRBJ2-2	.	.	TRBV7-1	CASSSGPSGELFF	TGTGCCAGCAGCTCAGGACCTTCCGGGGAGCTGTTTTTT
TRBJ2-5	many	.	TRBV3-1	CASSHMETQYF	TGTGCCAGCAGCCACATGGAGACCCAGTACTTC
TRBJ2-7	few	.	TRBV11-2	CASSLGRYRTAGNEQYF	TGTGCCAGCAGCTTAGGTAGATATCGGACAGCCGGCAACGAGCAGTACTTC
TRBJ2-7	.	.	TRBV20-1	CSASLASSYEQYF	TGCAGTGCTAGTTTGGCCAGCTCCTACGAGCAGTACTTC
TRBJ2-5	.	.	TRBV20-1	CSARKVNQETQYF	TGCAGTGCTAGAAAGGTGAACCAAGAGACCCAGTACTTC
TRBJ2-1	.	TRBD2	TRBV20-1	CSARGTSGAYNEQFF	TGCAGTGCCAGAGGGACTAGCGGGGCCTACAATGAGCAGTTCTTC
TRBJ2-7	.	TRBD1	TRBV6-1	CASSFRQGVNYEQYF	TGTGCCAGCAGTTTCCGACAGGGCGTAAACTACGAGCAGTACTTC
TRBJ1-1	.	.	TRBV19	CASRGGDPTEAFF	TGTGCCAGTAGGGGCGGAGATCCCACTGAAGCTTTCTTT
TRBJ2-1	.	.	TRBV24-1	CATSDSDAYNEQFF	TGTGCCACCAGTGATTCGGACGCCTACAATGAGCAGTTCTTC
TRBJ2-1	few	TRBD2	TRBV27	CASRPPSAGPHNEQFF	TGTGCCAGCAGGCCCCCCTCAGCGGGGCCCCACAATGAGCAGTTCTTC
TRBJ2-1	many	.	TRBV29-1	CSVVLVRGISYNEQFF	TGCAGCGTAGTACTCGTTCGCGGGATCTCCTACAATGAGCAGTTCTTC
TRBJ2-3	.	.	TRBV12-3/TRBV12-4	CASSHTSGTDTQYF	TGTGCCAGCAGTCACACCTCGGGCACAGATACGCAGTATTTT
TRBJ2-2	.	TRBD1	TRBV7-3	CASSLDRGRKGNTGELFF	TGTGCCAGCAGTTTGGACAGGGGGCGCAAAGGGAACACCGGGGAGCTGTTTTTT
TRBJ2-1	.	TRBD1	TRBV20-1	CSPRQGASYNEQFF	TGCAGTCCCCGCCAGGGGGCGAGCTACAATGAGCAGTTCTTC
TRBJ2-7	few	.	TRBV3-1	CASSPPRATSYEQYF	TGTGCCAGCAGCCCCCCCCGGGCTACCTCATACGAGCAGTACTTC
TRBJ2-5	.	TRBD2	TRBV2	CASRTARGVRQETQYF	TGTGCCAGCAGAACAGCTCGGGGGGTGAGGCAAGAGACCCAGTACTTC
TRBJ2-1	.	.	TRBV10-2	CASTDGVNNEQFF	TGTGCCAGCACCGACGGGGTAAACAATGAGCAGTTCTTC
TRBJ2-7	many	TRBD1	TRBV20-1	CSASNRDRSSYEQYF	TGCAGTGCTAGTAACCGGGACAGGAGCTCCTACGAGCAGTACTTC
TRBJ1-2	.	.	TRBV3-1	CASSQVLTGYGYTF	TGTGCCAGCAGCCAAGTCTTGACCGGATATGGCTACACCTTC
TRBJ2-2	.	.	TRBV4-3	CASSQDWVYGELFF	TGCGCCAGCAGCCAAGACTGGGTTTACGGGGAGCTGTTTTTT
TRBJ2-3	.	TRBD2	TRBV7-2	CASSSVAGSTDTQYF	TGTGCCAGCAGCTCGGTAGCGGGGAGCACAGATACGCAGTATTTT
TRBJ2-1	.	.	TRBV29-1	CSVYRDIDNEQFF	TGCAGCGTGTACCGGGACATCGACAATGAGCAGTTCTTC